Reported below is one T cell receptor (beta chain). There is no known antigen for this receptor. The input lacks base qualities; no much larger clone sits a single base away. These data belong to a study of regulatory T cells in long-lasting Graves disease (dated by TCRdb to about 2021). For the wider study: Antithyroid drugs had been taken for less than 3 months by newly diagnosed Graves' disease patients. Peripheral blood TCR sequencing and RNA sequencing compared persistent Graves' disease patients with newly diagnosed Graves' disease patients. The study took place in China and was registered as a clinical trial. A total of around 35 samples underwent TCR sequencing: some 13 from persistent and roughly 20 from newly diagnosed Graves' disease patients. The research as a whole found: Sequencing and analysis were restricted to the TCR beta chain. Only peripheral blood was studied, because thyroid tissue, the primary lesion, was inaccessible. More public clonotypes were shared among persistent patients (around 2,600) than among newly diagnosed patients (roughly 960). The authors noted that the small sample size was a limitation that may lower accuracy. Persistent Graves' disease patients showed lower TCR Shannon entropy and fewer highly expanded clones than newly diagnosed patients, suggesting clonal expansion. TRBV28, TRBJ1-2 and TRBJ2-5 were preferentially used in persistent disease, while TRBV20-1 and TRBJ2-1 were favored in newly diagnosed disease.

The receptor library was made with multiplex PCR. Instrument on record: Illumina HiSeq 4000. CDR3 regions were amplified by Arm-PCR with iRepertoire HTBI primers to construct TCR beta libraries. Gel purification was performed on PCR products prior to sequencing. As for how the authors treated the data: Gene usage analysis of CDR3 amino acid clonotypes relied on the 55 to 80 TRBV and 12 to 15 TRBJ segments identified across samples. COPE and FqMerger were used to merge filtered high-quality paired reads into contigs. BLAST was used to align contigs to IMGT TRBV, TRBD and TRBJ reference genes, and CDR3 was defined according to IMGT. Highly expanded clones were defined as clonotypes with a frequency above 0.1%. Shannon entropy was used to measure repertoire diversity, and the Gini coefficient was used to measure V-J evenness. A clonotype found in more than one individual was treated as public. TCRdb handled the public reads itself, with Q25 trimming in fastp and clone calling in MiXCR, and kept productive beta chains. Entries that share a CDR3 protein sequence are merged under the most common genes and DNA. TCRdb, rather than the study authors, made the V and J calls. Here the sample has 250,000 to 400,000 distinct CDR3 sequences; 15% to 20% occur a single time. The leading ten clones occupy less than 40% of the sample.

Read against the paper, the sample's time point label means: newly diagnosed GD, antithyroid drugs for less than 3 months. RNA was extracted from PBMCs in TRIzol for both TCR sequencing and RNA sequencing. Graves' disease was diagnosed according to American Thyroid Association guidelines. Patients for the study were recruited at an endocrinology department in Xi'an, China. Each patient gave approximately 10 milliliters of peripheral blood, collected in an EDTA anticoagulant tube. Ficoll Paque Plus density gradient separation was used to isolate PBMCs, and no additional T cell sorting was done. An Agilent 2100 Bioanalyzer and agarose gel were used to check RNA quality, while a NanoDrop 2000 measured RNA concentration. There are 18 amino acids in the CDR3, from cysteine to phenylalanine inclusive. Only the CDR3 DNA is retained, 54 bases long and in frame from the first base. Via the germline V gene, CDR1 is SGDLS and CDR2 YYNGEE. Clipping removes 3 bases from V and 2 bases from J, with 15 as the unmatched junction base count.

This receptor was obtained from a female donor with Graves disease. The V and J segments used are TRBV9 and TRBJ2-7; TRBD2 fits 9 bases in the junction. The material sequenced was peripheral blood mononuclear cells (PBMCs), taken at new diagnosis, from a patient treated with antithyroid drugs. DNA sequence: TGTGCCAGCAGCGCCAGGGTACCCCCACTAGCGGGTCCCTACGAGCAGTACTTC. It encodes CASSARVPPLAGPYEQYF.